The clone carrying this TCR beta chain came up once. Its cognate antigen is unknown. These data come from a study of T cell responses to AZD1222 COVID-19 vaccine. Study results and caveats: Once two AZD1222 doses were given, Spike-specific TCR breadth and depth went up. In the spike-specific TCR repertoire, nearly half reportedly target unmutated variant regions.

CDR1 is SGHRS and CDR2 is YFSETQ in the germline V gene. V shed 7 bases and J shed 6 bases, with 16 bases lying between them. The CDR3 contains 14 residues. Some clones are missing from TCRdb's copy, which holds only in-frame ones; the method was immunoSEQ multiplex PCR. The repertoire holds around 140,000 clones, with 80% to 90% as singletons. The sample consisted of peripheral blood, taken on day 0 of AZD1222 vaccination. The chain joins TRBV5-1 to TRBJ2-2, with D maybe TRBD1 (6 bases). The TCR sequence derives from an adult in good health. CDR3 nucleotides: TGCGCCAGCTCGCAAACACAGGGATCCGGGGAGCTGTTTTTT. Its protein is CASSQTQGSGELFF.